This T cell receptor beta chain was retrieved from a study of cytomegalovirus exposure and HLA in healthy donors. Use of 60 Vbeta and 13 Jbeta primers characterized the PCR. Repertoires were generated with immunoSEQ multiplex PCR, while TCRdb's copy carries only in-frame clones and drops some. The sample holds about 130,000 clones, around 80% seen once. The germline V gene has CDR1 SGHNT and CDR2 YYREEE (reference sequence). Unmatched junction bases numbered 2, after V lost 5 bases and J lost 1 base. CDR3 size: 14 residues. Study results and limitations: Accurate HLA-A and HLA-B prediction from TCR beta sequences was reported for most subjects.

A word on this clone: The target antigen is unknown.

The sample was PBMCs. The gene calls are TRBV5-4 and TRBJ2-4; 8 positions agree with TRBD2. The source of this sequence is a woman between 40 and 50 years old in good health and CMV-seronegative. The CDR3 nucleotides are TGTGCCAGCAGTCGGGAGGGGGCCAAAAACATTCAGTACTTC. Translation: CASSREGAKNIQYF. Combining the CDR3 with reference TRBV5-4 and TRBJ2-4 gives the whole variable domain ETGVTQSPTHLIKTRGQQVTLRCSSQSGHNTVSWYQQALGQGPQFIFQYYREEENGRGNFPPRFSGLQFPNYSSELNVNALELDDSALYLCASSREGAKNIQYFGAGTRLSVL.